Below, one T cell receptor (beta chain) is given with its context. What it binds is not known. The sample is drawn from a study of T-cell memory formation after mild COVID-19. Study-level results: While clones contracting from day 15 to 85 were balanced between CD4 and CD8, later expanders leaned CD4+.

Germline loops: CDR1 SGDLS, CDR2 YYNGEE. V dropped 3 bases and J dropped 7 bases, with 19 bases sitting between them. This CDR3 is built from 15 residues. The 5'RACE method, run with constant-segment primers, produced TCR alpha and TCR beta cDNA libraries (carrying sample barcodes and UMIs). TCRdb fed the 5' RACE reads into MiXCR, producing one record per CDR3 protein. This sample has fewer than 250,000 distinct CDR3 sequences, with 10% found just once. The rearrangement joins TRBV9 to TRBJ2-5; D is perhaps TRBD2 (5 bases). The sample taken for sequencing was PBMCs or a T cell subset sorted from them (not recorded which). The source is a man in his late teens or twenties who had mild COVID-19 (a few samples of this study predate the infection). Cell type and time point are not known. The CDR3 nucleotides are TGTGCCAGCAGCGGCCGAGAGGGTAGTGGGTCGACCCAGTACTTC. Its translation: CASSGREGSGSTQYF.